The rows below give T cell receptor beta chains drawn from one sample of a study of human T cells and chemical hapten exposure. TCRdb fed the RACE reads into MiXCR, producing one record per CDR3 protein. The repertoire has some 350,000 distinct CDR3 sequences, roughly 6.3% of them found once; the top ten carry about 5.6%. Material: whole blood, obtained in connection with sensitization to the hapten diphenylcyclopropenone (DPC). The source is a woman aged 18 to 35 with alopecia areata. Some clones in this sample may be carry-over from other donors' samples. The CDR3 runs from the conserved cysteine through the conserved F or W. D genes are given only for firm matches. The size field is filled for only some rows; it gives once, few, many or a size class.

TRBJ1-5,TRBV5-1,many,.,TGCGCCAGCAGCATCGGGCCGGCAAGTAGCAATCAGCCCCAGCATTTT,CASSIGPASSNQPQHF
TRBJ2-1,TRBV11-2,few,.,TGTGCCAGCAGCTCCCGGGACGGAAAAAACTACAATGAGCAGTTCTTC,CASSSRDGKNYNEQFF
TRBJ2-1,TRBV25-1,few,TRBD2,TGTGCCAGCGGACCTAGCGGGGGGGTCTACAATGAGCAGTTCTTC,CASGPSGGVYNEQFF
TRBJ1-1,TRBV18,many,TRBD1,TGTGCCAGCTCACTGAACGGCCGGGACAGGTTCCTCACTGAAGCTTTCTTT,CASSLNGRDRFLTEAFF
TRBJ2-1,TRBV4-3,few,.,TGCGCCAGCAGCCAAGATGGGCAGGGAGTTTACAATGAGCAGTTCTTC,CASSQDGQGVYNEQFF
TRBJ1-6,TRBV20-1,many,TRBD1,TGCAGTGCTAGCGACCAGGGGGCAAGTTCACCCCTCCACTTT,CSASDQGASSPLHF
TRBJ1-2,TRBV12-3/TRBV12-4,.,TRBD1,TGTGCCAGCACCCCACAGGGGGCGTCAGGCTATGGCTACACCTTC,CASTPQGASGYGYTF
TRBJ2-1,TRBV7-8,few,.,TGTGCCAGCAGCTCCTTGACCCCGAACAATGAGCAGTTCTTC,CASSSLTPNNEQFF
TRBJ2-6,TRBV10-3,.,.,TGTGCCATCAGTGACCGACTAGGGGCCTACTCTGGGGCCAACGTCCTGACTTTC,CAISDRLGAYSGANVLTF
TRBJ2-7,TRBV20-1,.,.,TGCAGTGCTAGAGATAATGCAGGGCGTGACGAGCAGTACTTC,CSARDNAGRDEQYF
TRBJ2-7,TRBV7-2,few,.,TGTGCCAGCAGCTTAGGTCGCCTCGCCCTCTACGAGCAGTACTTC,CASSLGRLALYEQYF
TRBJ2-2,TRBV29-1,.,TRBD1,TGCAGCGTTGCGGGGACAGAGAACACCGGGGAGCTGTTTTTT,CSVAGTENTGELFF
TRBJ2-3,TRBV19,few,.,TGTGCCAGTAGTACCACGGGGGAACCGACAGATACGCAGTATTTT,CASSTTGEPTDTQYF
TRBJ2-2,TRBV12-3/TRBV12-4,few,.,TGTGCCAGCAGTTTCAGGGGAACGAACACCGGGGAGCTGTTTTTT,CASSFRGTNTGELFF
TRBJ2-1,TRBV5-4,many,.,TGTGCCAGCAGCTCCCTTAGGGGGGGCGGTGAGCAGTTCTTC,CASSSLRGGGEQFF
TRBJ1-1,TRBV7-2,many,.,TGTGCCAGCAGCTTAGCGTTTTATAGGGGGTCCCTGCACACTGAAGCTTTCTTT,CASSLAFYRGSLHTEAFF
TRBJ2-3,TRBV9,.,TRBD1,TGTGCCAGCAGCGTAGCGAGGGGGCCGGATACGCAGTATTTT,CASSVARGPDTQYF
TRBJ1-1,TRBV25-1,many,TRBD1,TGTGCCAGCAGTGCGAGATACAGGGGAAGTGAAGCTTTCTTT,CASSARYRGSEAFF
TRBJ2-5,TRBV27,.,TRBD2,TGTGCCAGCAGTTTAACTAGCGGGGGGCTAGAGACCCAGTACTTC,CASSLTSGGLETQYF
TRBJ1-5,TRBV6-1,many,.,TGTGCCAGCAGTGACCCCTCACCGGAGCAGCCCCAGCATTTT,CASSDPSPEQPQHF
TRBJ1-2,TRBV10-3,many,.,TGTGCCATCAGTGTGGTCAGGCTGGAGCGCTACACCTTC,CAISVVRLERYTF
TRBJ2-4,TRBV3-1,many,.,TGTGCCAGCAGCCTCATAGCCAAAAACATTCAGTACTTC,CASSLIAKNIQYF
TRBJ1-2,TRBV11-2,many,.,TGTGCCAGCCGCGGCTTCAGGCGAACCTATGGCTACACCTTC,CASRGFRRTYGYTF